Below, 5 T cell receptor beta chains from the same sample are listed, as sequenced in a study of Ad26.COV2.S vaccination and SARS-CoV-2 variants. Profiling relied on immunoSEQ multiplex PCR, and the TCRdb table lists in-frame clones only, not all of them. The sample lists fewer than 500,000 clones, about 90% occurring once. The treatment: some 20 received Ad26.COV2.S at low or high dose, single or two shots; several received placebo; per-sample allocation not given. Samples came from day 63 after the first vaccine or placebo injection. Sequenced material: peripheral blood, taken in a trial of Ad26.COV2.S vaccine versus placebo. The receptor set was obtained from a person between 18 and 65 years old who received the Ad26.COV2.S COVID-19 vaccine or a placebo.

The V gene is TRBV5-1, the J gene TRBJ2-7; D possibly corresponds to TRBD2 (5 bases). This CDR3 is 15 amino acids long. Germline values: CDR1 SGHRS, CDR2 YFSETQ. The V end was cut by 0 bases, the J end by 0 bases, with 10 bases between. The CDR3 sequence: CASSLAPGFSYEQYF. CDR3 bases: TGCGCCAGCAGCTTGGCCCCGGGATTCTCCTACGAGCAGTACTTC.

V is TRBV4-1 and J is TRBJ2-1, with 7 nucleotides matching TRBD2. Germline-derived CDR1 and CDR2 are MGHRA and YSYEKL. This CDR3 contains 15 residues. Unmatched junction bases numbered 5, after V lost 3 bases and J lost 3 bases. CDR3 amino acids: CASSQASSGYNEQFF. In nucleotides, the CDR3 is TGCGCCAGCAGCCAGGCATCTAGCGGCTACAATGAGCAGTTCTTC.

The chain carries TRBV5-5 and TRBJ2-5; 8 positions agree with TRBD1. The V gene end was trimmed by 1 base and the J gene end by 4 bases; junction bases not matched to a gene: 3. The germline CDR1 and CDR2 sequences are SGHKS and YYEKEE (reference sequence). The CDR3 is made up of 14 amino acids. This CDR3 reads CASSLSRGRETQYF. The CDR3 coding sequence is TGTGCCAGCAGCTTGTCCAGGGGGCGAGAGACCCAGTACTTC.

This chain uses TRBV27 with TRBJ2-7; D ambiguous. Per germline, CDR1 MNHEY and CDR2 SMNVEV (reference sequence). The CDR3 is made up of 14 amino acids. The V and J ends lost 8 bases and 3 bases respectively, with 17 bases between them. CDR3 sequence reads: CASRPRAQGYEQYF. In DNA form, the CDR3 reads TGTGCCAGCCGCCCCCGGGCACAAGGCTACGAGCAGTACTTC.

The J gene is TRBJ2-5, the V gene TRBV6-9; TRBD2 is a possible D gene (5 bases). With 6 bases removed from V and 2 bases from J, the gap between germline ends came to 16 bases. The CDR3 is made up of 15 amino acids. Germline values: CDR1 MNHGY, CDR2 SVAAGI. This chain's CDR3 is CASSLRVAIQETQYF. In DNA form, the CDR3 reads TGTGCCAGCAGCCTCCGGGTAGCGATACAAGAGACCCAGTACTTC.